This T cell receptor (beta chain) was observed in a study of T cell changes during pregnancy in multiple sclerosis. J was trimmed by 0 bases and V by 7 bases; bases with no gene match: 7. The length of the CDR3 is 16 residues. Germline V lookup: CDR1 MDHEN, CDR2 SYDVKM. Using immunoSEQ multiplex PCR, the repertoire was profiled, and TCRdb retains in-frame clones only, with some absent. Among some 99,000 clones listed, 92% were seen once. This material consisted of peripheral blood, taken after pregnancy. The chain employs TRBV28 and TRBJ2-2; 8 bases map to TRBD1. The source is a female donor in good health, enrolled as a control in a pregnancy study. This CDR3 is CASNGQGAANTGELFF. The CDR3 DNA reads TGTGCCAGCAACGGGCAGGGGGCCGCGAACACCGGGGAGCTGTTTTTT.